What follows are 4 T cell receptor beta chains derived from one specimen sequenced in a study of PD-1 blockade in mismatch repair-deficient tumors. Time point denoted: identical roughly eleven-day culture without peptide (control). Generated by immunoSEQ multiplex PCR, the TCRdb table keeps only in-frame clones and is missing some. Here the sample spans some 15,000 clones, more than 75% being singletons. Which antigens these TCRs recognize remains unknown. The starting material was cells cultured in vitro, obtained from a patient treated with pembrolizumab. These receptors came from an adult with mismatch repair-deficient cancer.

The rearrangement links TRBV11-2 to TRBJ2-3; D is tentatively TRBD1 or TRBD2 (5 bases each). V lost 5 bases and J 0 bases, leaving 15 bases between the germline ends. Germline lookup yields CDR1 SGHAT and CDR2 FQNNGV. The CDR3 runs to 16 residues. The DNA of the CDR3 is TGTGCCAGCAGCCGTGGGGCTAGCCCGAGCACAGATACGCAGTATTTT. Translated: CASSRGASPSTDTQYF.

This chain joins TRBV28 and TRBJ2-2, with 13 bases aligning to TRBD2. This CDR3 contains 16 residues. Trimming took 10 bases from V and 3 from J; bases not matched to a gene: 8. Germline CDR1 MDHEN, CDR2 SYDVKM. The DNA of the CDR3 is TGTGCCACCCAAGGGGGACTAGCGGGACACACCGGGGAGCTGTTTTTT. This translates into CATQGGLAGHTGELFF.

The CDR3 loop reads CASSILTANYGYTF. The DNA of the CDR3 is TGTGCCAGTAGTATCCTGACAGCTAACTATGGCTACACCTTC. The genes are TRBV19 and TRBJ1-2; D might be TRBD1 (5 bases). The CDR3 runs 14 residues. The ends were cut back, 3 bases at V and 0 bases at J, with 8 bases in the middle. Germline CDR1 LNHDA, CDR2 SQIVND (reference sequence).

V gene TRBV5-1 combines with J gene TRBJ2-6; possibly TRBD1 for D (6 bases). The CDR3 spans 14 residues. V lost 7 bases to trimming and J lost 1 base, with 9 bases between them. The V gene's germline CDR1 is SGHRS and CDR2 YFSETQ. Written as DNA, the CDR3 is TGCGCCAGCGGAACAGGGTCTGGGGCCAACGTCCTGACTTTC. This sequence encodes CASGTGSGANVLTF.